One and the same sample provided the 13 T cell receptor beta chains below, sequenced in a study of identical twins. TCRdb re-analysed the 5' RACE reads in MiXCR, keeping a single row per CDR3 protein. The sample records hundreds of thousands of distinct CDR3 sequences, around a sixth being singletons. This sample was also put to use in a study of T cells expressing NK-cell markers.

Sequencing was carried out using PBMCs. The source is a woman under 30 in good health.

This chain links TRBV29-1 with TRBJ1-1; the match to TRBD1 covers 7 bases. Germline trimming cut 7 bases from V and 0 bases from J; bases unmatched to any gene: 8. Germline lookup yields CDR1 SQVTM and CDR2 ANQGSEA. The CDR3 is 14 residues long. This CDR3 is CSGRRGTVNTEAFF. In DNA form, the CDR3 reads TGCAGCGGGAGAAGAGGGACAGTGAACACTGAAGCTTTCTTT. Complete variable domain (other parts from reference TRBV29-1 and TRBJ1-1): SAVISQKPSRDICQRGTSLTIQCQVDSQVTMMFWYRQQPGQSLTLIATANQGSEATYESGFVIDKFPISRPNLTFSTLTVSNMSPEDSSIYLCSGRRGTVNTEAFFGQGTRLTVV.

This clonotype has just a few counts. The chain uses TRBV20-1 and TRBJ1-2; D might be TRBD1 (6 bases). CDR1 and CDR2 from the germline V gene are DFQATT and SNEGSKA (reference sequence). CDR3 size: 15 residues. The V and J ends lost 2 bases and 7 bases respectively, with 20 bases between them. The CDR3 reads CSARPPAGEYGGYTF. The CDR3 DNA reads as TGCAGTGCTAGACCCCCGGCAGGGGAGTATGGTGGCTACACCTTC.

V gene TRBV29-1 combines with J gene TRBJ1-1; D is uncertain. The length of the CDR3 is 14 residues. CDR1 is SQVTM and CDR2 is ANQGSEA in the germline V gene. V shed 4 bases and J shed 3 bases, with 15 bases lying between them. Here the CDR3 DNA reads TGCAGCGTTGCGAGGAGCCCTGGGTACACTGAAGCTTTCTTT. Encoded protein: CSVARSPGYTEAFF.

The chain is built from TRBV13 and TRBJ2-3; 13 bases map to TRBD2. Trimming cost V 5 bases and J 6 bases; bases outside gene matches: 5. The CDR3 covers 15 residues. Germline V gene sequence: CDR1 PRHDT, CDR2 FYEKMQ (reference sequence). As DNA, the CDR3 is TGTGCCAGCAGCCCGACTAGCGGGGGGCCTGATACGCAGTATTTT. This translates into CASSPTSGGPDTQYF.

The rearrangement joins TRBV5-4 to TRBJ2-5, with D possibly being TRBD1 (8 bases). The CDR3 runs 14 residues. V was trimmed by 4 bases and J by 5 bases, leaving 15 bases between them. Germline V gene lookup returns CDR1 SGHNT and CDR2 YYREEE (reference sequence). The CDR3 DNA reads TGTGCCAGCAGCGATACAGGGGGAGGGGAGACCCAGTACTTC. Protein: CASSDTGGGETQYF.

This clonotype was counted only a few times. The chain uses TRBV29-1 and TRBJ2-1, with D possibly being TRBD1 or TRBD2 (5 bases each). The ends were cut back, 4 bases at V and 4 bases at J, with 14 bases in the middle. CDR3 length equals 14 residues. Germline lookup yields CDR1 SQVTM and CDR2 ANQGSEA. The CDR3 spells CSVARDGVYNEQFF. The CDR3 DNA reads as TGCAGCGTTGCCCGGGACGGGGTTTACAATGAGCAGTTCTTC.

This clonotype was seen a few times. The chain combines TRBV4-3 with TRBJ2-7; D unclear. V was shortened by 2 bases and J by 0 bases, with 8 bases between the two germline ends. This CDR3 has 14 amino acids. In germline, CDR1 is LGHNA, CDR2 YSLEER. The CDR3 reads CASSQFPGSYEQYF. DNA of the CDR3: TGCGCCAGCAGCCAATTCCCTGGCTCCTACGAGCAGTACTTC.

This clonotype turned up a few times. This chain links TRBV12-3 or TRBV12-4 with TRBJ2-7; 9 bases agree with TRBD1. Trimming at V came to 3 bases and at J to 0 bases, leaving 6 bases not matched to a gene. This CDR3 has 16 amino acids. The DNA for the CDR3 is TGTGCCAGCAGTTTGGGACAGGGAGAATTCTCCTACGAGCAGTACTTC. Residues: CASSLGQGEFSYEQYF.

This clonotype was found a few times. This chain links TRBV20-1 with TRBJ2-3, with D perhaps matching TRBD2 (6 bases). CDR3 length: 16 amino acids. Germline-derived CDR1 and CDR2 are DFQATT and SNEGSKA (reference sequence). The V gene lost 8 bases and the J gene lost 0 bases, with 21 bases spanning the gap. The CDR3 loop is CSPSENGGLSTDTQYF. CDR3 DNA sequence: TGCAGTCCTTCAGAAAATGGCGGACTAAGCACAGATACGCAGTATTTT.

The V call is TRBV25-1, the J call TRBJ1-2, with TRBD1 identical over 10 bases. V shed 5 bases and J 7 bases; nucleotides not matched to a gene: 10. CDR1 is MGHDK, CDR2 SYGVNS, per germline. This CDR3 comprises 15 residues. Here the CDR3 reads CASSPPGTGDRGYTF. In DNA, the CDR3 is TGTGCCAGCAGTCCCCCCGGGACAGGGGACCGTGGCTACACCTTC.

This clonotype was counted a few times. The V and J genes are TRBV12-3 or TRBV12-4 and TRBJ1-5, with D uncertain. This CDR3 contains 16 residues. V was cut by 3 bases and J by 0 bases, with 12 bases left in between. Here the CDR3 DNA reads TGTGCCAGCAGTTTCCGGACGGGATATAGCAATCAGCCCCAGCATTTT. Protein product: CASSFRTGYSNQPQHF.

The chain couples TRBV12-3 or TRBV12-4 to TRBJ1-2; D call uncertain. CDR3 size: 16 residues. The ends were cut back, 4 bases at V and 1 base at J, with 16 bases in the middle. Here the CDR3 DNA reads TGTGCCAGCAGTTCTTTTTCAATTTCCCTTAACTATGGCTACACCTTC. Encoded protein: CASSSFSISLNYGYTF.

This rearrangement joins TRBV7-6 to TRBJ2-2; D perhaps matches TRBD1 (5 bases). The V gene lost 1 base and the J gene lost 3 bases, with 18 bases spanning the gap. The CDR3 extends over 18 amino acids. Germline V gene sequence: CDR1 SGHVS, CDR2 FNYEAQ. This CDR3 is CASSLVKIRAGYTGELFF. CDR3 coding DNA: TGTGCCAGCAGCTTAGTAAAGATTCGAGCAGGGTACACCGGGGAGCTGTTTTTT.